The clone carrying this TCR beta chain was recorded at least ten times. Its cognate antigen is unknown. The sample belongs to a study of early T cells in non-severe SARS-CoV-2 infection. Study details: The sequenced material was bulk RNA from unsorted whole blood, and its chains were unpaired.

CDR1 is SNHLY, CDR2 FYNNEI, per germline. The trim removed 2 bases at V and 12 bases at J, leaving 7 bases unmatched. The CDR3 runs to 15 residues. Tagging with unique molecular identifiers was applied to individual cDNA molecules. In TCRdb, the 5' RACE reads were re-called with MiXCR into one record per CDR3 protein. The repertoire consists of about 46,000 distinct CDR3 sequences, with 5% to 6% occurring once and the leading ten covering 5.4%. Study-wide results and caveats: Clonotype matching in VDJdb favored anti-spike CD8 responses and did not capture private and CD4 specificities.

This sequence originates from an adult who was a healthcare worker with PCR-confirmed SARS-CoV-2 infection or an uninfected control (not recorded which). The sequencing here drew on whole blood, taken at baseline. The gene calls are TRBV2 and TRBJ2-1; 13 bases line up with TRBD2. This chain's CDR3 is CASSETLGLAGLQFF. The CDR3 DNA is TGTGCCAGCAGTGAAACTTTGGGACTAGCGGGGCTGCAGTTCTTC.